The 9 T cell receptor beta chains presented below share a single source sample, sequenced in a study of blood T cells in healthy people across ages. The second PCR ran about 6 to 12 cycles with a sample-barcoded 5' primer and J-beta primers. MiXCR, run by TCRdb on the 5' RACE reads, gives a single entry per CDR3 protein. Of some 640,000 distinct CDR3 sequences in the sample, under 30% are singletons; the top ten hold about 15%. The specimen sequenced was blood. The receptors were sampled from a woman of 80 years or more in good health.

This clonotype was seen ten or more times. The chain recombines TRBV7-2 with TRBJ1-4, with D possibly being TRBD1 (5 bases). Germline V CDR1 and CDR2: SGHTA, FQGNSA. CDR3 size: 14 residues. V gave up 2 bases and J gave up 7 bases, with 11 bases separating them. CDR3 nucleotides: TGTGCCAGCAGCTTACGGAGGGGTCGTGAAAAACTGTTTTTT. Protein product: CASSLRRGREKLFF. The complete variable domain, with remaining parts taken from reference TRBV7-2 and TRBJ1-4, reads GAGVSQSPSNKVTEKGKDVELRCDPISGHTALYWYRQSLGQGLEFLIYFQGNSAPDKSGLPSDRFSAERTGGSVSTLTIQRTQQEDSAVYLCASSLRRGREKLFFGSGTQLSVL.

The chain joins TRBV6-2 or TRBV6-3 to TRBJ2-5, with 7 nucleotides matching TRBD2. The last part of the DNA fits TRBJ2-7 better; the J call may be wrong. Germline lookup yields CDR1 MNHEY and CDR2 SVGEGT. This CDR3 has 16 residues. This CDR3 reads CASSHRVSGATYEQYF. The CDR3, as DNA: TGTGCCAGCAGTCACCGGGTGAGCGGGGCCACCTACGAGCAGTACTTC.

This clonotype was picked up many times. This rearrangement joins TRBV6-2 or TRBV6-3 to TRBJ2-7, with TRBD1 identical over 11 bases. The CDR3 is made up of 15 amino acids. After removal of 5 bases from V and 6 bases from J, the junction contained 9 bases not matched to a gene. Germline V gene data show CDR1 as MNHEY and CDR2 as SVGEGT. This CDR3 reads CASSPPGQGGIEQYF. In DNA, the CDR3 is TGTGCCAGCAGTCCGCCGGGACAGGGGGGGATCGAGCAGTACTTC.

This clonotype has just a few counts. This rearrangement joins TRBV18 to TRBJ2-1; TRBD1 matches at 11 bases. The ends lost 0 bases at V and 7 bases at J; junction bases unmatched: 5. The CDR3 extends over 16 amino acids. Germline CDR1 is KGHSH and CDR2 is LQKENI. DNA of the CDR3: TGTGCCAGCTCACCACCCGGGACAGGGGGACGGAATGAGCAGTTCTTC. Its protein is CASSPPGTGGRNEQFF.

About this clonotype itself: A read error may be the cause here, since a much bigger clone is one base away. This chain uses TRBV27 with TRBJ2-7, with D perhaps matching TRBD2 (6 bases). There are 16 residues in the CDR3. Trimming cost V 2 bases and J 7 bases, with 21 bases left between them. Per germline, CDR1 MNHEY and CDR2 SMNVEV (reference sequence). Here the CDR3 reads CASSLTGGDLVNEQYF. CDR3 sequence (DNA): TGTGCCAGCAGTTTAACGGGTGGGGACTTAGTCAATGAGCAGTACTTC.

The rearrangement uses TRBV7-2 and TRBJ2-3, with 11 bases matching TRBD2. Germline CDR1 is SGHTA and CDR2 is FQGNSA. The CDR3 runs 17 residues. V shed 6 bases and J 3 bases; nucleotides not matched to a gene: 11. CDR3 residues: CASSITASGGRTDTQYF. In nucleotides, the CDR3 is TGTGCCAGCAGTATTACCGCTAGCGGGGGGCGTACAGATACGCAGTATTTT.

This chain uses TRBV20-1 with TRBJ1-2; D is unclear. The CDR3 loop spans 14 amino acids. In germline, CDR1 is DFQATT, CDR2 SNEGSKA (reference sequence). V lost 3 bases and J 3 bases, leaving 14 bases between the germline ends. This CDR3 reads CSARGRREDYGYTF. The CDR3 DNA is TGCAGTGCTAGGGGTCGCCGGGAAGACTATGGCTACACCTTC.

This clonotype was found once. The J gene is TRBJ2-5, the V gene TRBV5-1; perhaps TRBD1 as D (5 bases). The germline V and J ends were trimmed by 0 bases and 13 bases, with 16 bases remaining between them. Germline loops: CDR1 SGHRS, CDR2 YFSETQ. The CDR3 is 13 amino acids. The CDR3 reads CASSLAQDAARYF. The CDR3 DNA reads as TGCGCCAGCAGCTTGGCACAGGACGCGGCCCGGTACTTC. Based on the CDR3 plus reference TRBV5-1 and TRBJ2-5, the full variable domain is KAGVTQTPRYLIKTRGQQVTLSCSPISGHRSVSWYQQTPGQGLQFLFEYFSETQRNKGNFPGRFSGRQFSNSRSEMNVSTLELGDSALYLCASSLAQDAARYFGPGTRLLVL.

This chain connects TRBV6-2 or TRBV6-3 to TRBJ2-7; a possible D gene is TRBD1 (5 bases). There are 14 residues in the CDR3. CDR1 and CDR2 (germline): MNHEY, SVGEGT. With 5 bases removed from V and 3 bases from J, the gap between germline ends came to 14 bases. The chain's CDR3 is CASSAPDGHYEQYF. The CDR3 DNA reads TGTGCCAGCAGTGCCCCCGACGGACACTACGAGCAGTACTTC.